This TCR beta chain was recovered during a study of beta chain features in type 1 diabetes. Study summary: Fewer than 110 million sorted cells were examined across all samples.

General observations from the study: Insertions were fewer and deletions more numerous at VDJ junctions in type 1 diabetes patients. Moderate yet significant TCRB CDR3 shortening was seen in Type 1 diabetes patients in all four CD4+ subsets.

Expressed TCRB transcripts were sequenced, since all the RNA that had been isolated was reverse transcribed. The table came from immunoSEQ multiplex PCR; TCRdb's copy has only in-frame clones and leaves some out. The profile covers 150,000 to 170,000 clones, with 10% appearing a single time and roughly 0.45% taken by the ten largest. Blood was drawn once from each donor into heparinised tubes. The draws averaged about 120 mL. In regard to this clone: Antigen unknown.

The TCR sequence derives from a man aged 25 to 45 with type 1 diabetes. The sequencing sample was made of central memory CD4+ T cells from blood.

For the CDR3, the DNA is TGTGCCAGCAGCTTAGATGCAGGGGTGTATGGCTACACCTTC. Translation gives CASSLDAGVYGYTF. The chain recombines TRBV7-2 with TRBJ1-2; D might be TRBD1 (6 bases). CDR1 is SGHTA, CDR2 FQGNSA, per germline. Trimming took off 1 base at V and 5 bases at J, with 11 bases between the two ends. This CDR3 has 14 residues.